Sequencing of this T cell receptor beta chain was carried out in a study of identical twins. Notes on the study in general: Models, which agreed with sharing between unrelated individuals, nonetheless underestimated the out-of-frame TCR alpha sharing seen in monozygotic twins.

TCRdb re-called the 5' RACE reads with MiXCR, one entry per CDR3 protein. The sample contains approximately 230,000 distinct CDR3 sequences, 5% to 7% of which appear only once. This clonotype was counted many times. Antigen unknown. These same records also appear under a second study, on T cells expressing NK-cell markers. Turning to that study: Sorted CD3+CD56+NKG2C+, CD3+CD56+NKG2C- and CD3+CD56-NKG2C+ T-cell subsets were beta-chain profiled. Sequencing covered eight donors, seven HCMV-seropositive and one seronegative. Leadership of the CD3+CD56-NKG2C+ fraction also belonged to these clonotypes in a handful of donors.

The specimen sequenced was CD8+ T cells sorted from blood. This receptor was identified in a woman aged 18-29 years in good health.

The CDR3: CASSELAGGSDTQYF. The DNA of the CDR3 is TGTGCCAGCAGCGAGCTAGCGGGAGGTTCAGATACGCAGTATTTT. The genes are TRBV7-9 and TRBJ2-3; 11 bases line up with TRBD2. The ends lost 5 bases at V and 4 bases at J; junction bases unmatched: 5. Per germline, CDR1 SEHNR and CDR2 FQNEAQ (reference sequence). The CDR3 is 15 residues long.